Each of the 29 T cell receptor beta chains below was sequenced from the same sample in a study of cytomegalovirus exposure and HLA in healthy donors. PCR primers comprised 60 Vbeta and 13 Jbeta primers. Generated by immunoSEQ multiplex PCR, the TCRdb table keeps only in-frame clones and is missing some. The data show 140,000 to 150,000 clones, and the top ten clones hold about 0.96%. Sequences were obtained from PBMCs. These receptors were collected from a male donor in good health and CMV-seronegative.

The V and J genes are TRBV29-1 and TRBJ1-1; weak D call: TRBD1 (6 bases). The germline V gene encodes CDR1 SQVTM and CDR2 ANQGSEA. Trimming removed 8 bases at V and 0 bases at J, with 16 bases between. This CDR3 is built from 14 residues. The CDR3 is CSSQRGQLNTEAFF. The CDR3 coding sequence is TGCAGCTCCCAAAGAGGACAGCTGAACACTGAAGCTTTCTTT.

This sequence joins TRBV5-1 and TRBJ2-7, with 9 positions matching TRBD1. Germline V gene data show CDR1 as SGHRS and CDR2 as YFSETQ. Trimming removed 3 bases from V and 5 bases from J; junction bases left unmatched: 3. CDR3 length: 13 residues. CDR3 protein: CASSWTGAHEQYF. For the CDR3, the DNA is TGCGCCAGCAGCTGGACAGGGGCCCACGAGCAGTACTTC.

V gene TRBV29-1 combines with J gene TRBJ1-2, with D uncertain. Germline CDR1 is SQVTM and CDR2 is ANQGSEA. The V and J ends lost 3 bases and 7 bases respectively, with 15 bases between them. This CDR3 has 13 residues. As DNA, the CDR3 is TGCAGCGTTGAGCCCCTTTCCGTCGGTGGCTACACCTTC. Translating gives CSVEPLSVGGYTF.

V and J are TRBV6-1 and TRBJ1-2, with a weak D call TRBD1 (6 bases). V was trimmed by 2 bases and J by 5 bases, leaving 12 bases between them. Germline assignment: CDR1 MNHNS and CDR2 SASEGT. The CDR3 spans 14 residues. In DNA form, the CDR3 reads TGTGCCAGCAGTGAATCGATACAGGGTTATGGCTACACCTTC. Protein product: CASSESIQGYGYTF.

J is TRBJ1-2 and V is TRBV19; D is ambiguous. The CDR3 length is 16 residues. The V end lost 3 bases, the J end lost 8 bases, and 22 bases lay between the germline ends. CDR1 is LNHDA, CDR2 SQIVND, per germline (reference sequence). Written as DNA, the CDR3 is TGTGCCAGTAGTATGACTGGAGCCGTCTCTTTCGGGGGCTACACCTTC. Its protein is CASSMTGAVSFGGYTF.

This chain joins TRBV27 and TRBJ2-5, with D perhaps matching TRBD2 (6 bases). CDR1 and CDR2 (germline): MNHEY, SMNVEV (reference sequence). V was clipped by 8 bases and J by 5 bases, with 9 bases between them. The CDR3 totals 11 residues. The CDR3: CASSRGETQYF. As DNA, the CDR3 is TGTGCCAGCTCCCGGGGGGAGACCCAGTACTTC.

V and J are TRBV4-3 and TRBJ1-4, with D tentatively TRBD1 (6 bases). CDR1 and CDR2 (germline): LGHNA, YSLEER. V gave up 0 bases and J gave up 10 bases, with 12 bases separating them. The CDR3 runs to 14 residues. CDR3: CASSQETGTAKLFF. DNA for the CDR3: TGCGCCAGCAGCCAAGAGACAGGAACTGCAAAACTGTTTTTT.

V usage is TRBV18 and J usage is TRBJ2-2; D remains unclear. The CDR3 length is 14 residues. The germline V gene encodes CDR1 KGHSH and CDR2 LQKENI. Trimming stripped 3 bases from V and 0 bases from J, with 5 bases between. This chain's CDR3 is CASSPGTNTGELFF. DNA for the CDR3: TGTGCCAGCTCACCGGGCACGAACACCGGGGAGCTGTTTTTT.

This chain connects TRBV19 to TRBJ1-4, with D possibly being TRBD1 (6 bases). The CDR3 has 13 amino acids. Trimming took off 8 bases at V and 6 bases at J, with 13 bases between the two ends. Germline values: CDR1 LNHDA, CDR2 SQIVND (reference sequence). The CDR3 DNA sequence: TGTGCCAGTCAACGGGACAAGGATGAAAAACTGTTTTTT. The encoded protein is CASQRDKDEKLFF.

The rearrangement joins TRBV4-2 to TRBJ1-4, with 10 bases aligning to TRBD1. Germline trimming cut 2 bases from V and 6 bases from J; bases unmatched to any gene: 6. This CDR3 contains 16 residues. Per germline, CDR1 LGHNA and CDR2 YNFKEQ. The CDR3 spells CASSQPGQGTDEKLFF. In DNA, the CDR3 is TGTGCCAGCAGCCAACCGGGACAGGGGACGGATGAAAAACTGTTTTTT.

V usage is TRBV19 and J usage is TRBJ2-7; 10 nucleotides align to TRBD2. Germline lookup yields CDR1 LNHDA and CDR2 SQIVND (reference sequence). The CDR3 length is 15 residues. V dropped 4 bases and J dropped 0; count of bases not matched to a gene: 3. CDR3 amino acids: CASSRLAGSSYEQYF. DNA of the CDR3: TGTGCCAGTAGTAGACTAGCGGGTAGCTCCTACGAGCAGTACTTC.

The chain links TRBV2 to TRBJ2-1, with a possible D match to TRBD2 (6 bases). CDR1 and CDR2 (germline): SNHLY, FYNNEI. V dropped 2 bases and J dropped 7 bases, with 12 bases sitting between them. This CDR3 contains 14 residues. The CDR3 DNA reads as TGTGCCAGCAGTGAACTAGCGTCATGGAATGAGCAGTTCTTC. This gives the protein CASSELASWNEQFF.

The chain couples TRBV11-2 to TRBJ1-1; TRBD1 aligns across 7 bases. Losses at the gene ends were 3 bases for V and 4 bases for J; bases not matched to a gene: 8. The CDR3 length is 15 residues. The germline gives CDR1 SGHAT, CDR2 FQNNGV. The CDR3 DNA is TGTGCCAGCAGCTTCGGAGGGGGCGAGGGCACTGAAGCTTTCTTT. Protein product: CASSFGGGEGTEAFF.

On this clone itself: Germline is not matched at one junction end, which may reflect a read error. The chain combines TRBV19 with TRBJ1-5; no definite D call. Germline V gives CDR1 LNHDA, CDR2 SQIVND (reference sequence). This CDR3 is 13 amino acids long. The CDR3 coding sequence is TGTGCCAGTAGTACCCGTTCCGACGGATCCTTCGGGTTT. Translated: CASSTRSDGSFGF. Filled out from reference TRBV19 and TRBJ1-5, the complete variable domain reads DGGITQSPKYLFRKEGQNVTLSCEQNLNHDAMYWYRQDPGQGLRLIYYSQIVNDFQKGDIAEGYSVSREKKESFPLTVTSAQKNPTAFYLCASSTRSDGSFGFGDGTRLSIL.

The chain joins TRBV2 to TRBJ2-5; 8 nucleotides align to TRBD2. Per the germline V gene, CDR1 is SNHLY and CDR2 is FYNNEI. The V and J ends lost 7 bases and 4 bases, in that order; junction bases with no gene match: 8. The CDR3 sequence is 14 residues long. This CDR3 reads CASITGGLGETQYF. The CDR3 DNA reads TGTGCCAGCATCACGGGGGGGTTAGGAGAGACCCAGTACTTC.

This CDR3 reads CASSWSGSRSYEQYF. DNA of the CDR3: TGTGCCAGCAGCTGGAGCGGGAGTAGGTCCTACGAGCAGTACTTC. This sequence joins TRBV5-4 and TRBJ2-7; 8 bases are shared with TRBD2. Germline loops: CDR1 SGHNT, CDR2 YYREEE (reference sequence). The CDR3 loop spans 15 amino acids. Germline trimming cut 3 bases from V and 1 base from J; bases unmatched to any gene: 6.

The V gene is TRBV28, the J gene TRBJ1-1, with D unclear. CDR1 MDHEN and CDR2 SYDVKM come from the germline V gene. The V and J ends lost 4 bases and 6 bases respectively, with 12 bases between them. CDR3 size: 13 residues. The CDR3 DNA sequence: TGTGCCAGCAGTTCCCCTGCACACGCTGAAGCTTTCTTT. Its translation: CASSSPAHAEAFF.

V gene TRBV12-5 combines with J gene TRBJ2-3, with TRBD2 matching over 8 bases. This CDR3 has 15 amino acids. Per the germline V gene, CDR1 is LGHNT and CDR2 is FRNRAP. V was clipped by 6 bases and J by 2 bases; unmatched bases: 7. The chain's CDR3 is CASGSTSGYTDTQYF. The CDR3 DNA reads TGTGCTAGTGGAAGTACTAGCGGATACACAGATACGCAGTATTTT.

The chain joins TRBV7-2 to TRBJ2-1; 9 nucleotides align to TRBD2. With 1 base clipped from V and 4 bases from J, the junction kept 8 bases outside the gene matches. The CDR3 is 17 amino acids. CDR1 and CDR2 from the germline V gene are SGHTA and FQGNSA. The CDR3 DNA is TGTGCCAGCAGCTTAGGTCCTGTGACTAGCGGATACAATGAGCAGTTCTTC. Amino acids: CASSLGPVTSGYNEQFF.

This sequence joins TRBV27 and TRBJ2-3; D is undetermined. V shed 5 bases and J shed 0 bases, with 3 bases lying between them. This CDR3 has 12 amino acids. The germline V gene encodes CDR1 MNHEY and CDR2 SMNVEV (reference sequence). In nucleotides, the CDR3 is TGTGCCAGCAGTCCTAGCACAGATACGCAGTATTTT. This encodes CASSPSTDTQYF.

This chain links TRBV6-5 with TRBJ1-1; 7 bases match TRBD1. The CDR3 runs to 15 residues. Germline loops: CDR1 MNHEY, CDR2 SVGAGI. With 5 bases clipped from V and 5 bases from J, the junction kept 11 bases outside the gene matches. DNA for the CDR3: TGTGCCAGCAGTGGAGGGACAGTGGGGACAACTGAAGCTTTCTTT. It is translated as CASSGGTVGTTEAFF.

The CDR3 coding sequence is TGTGCCAGCAGCTTAGAAAATACCGGCTATGGCTACACCTTC. It translates to CASSLENTGYGYTF. The genes are TRBV7-8 and TRBJ1-2; D is unclear. The CDR3 is 14 amino acids. Germline-derived CDR1 and CDR2 are SGHVS and FQNEAQ. Trimming took off 1 base at V and 4 bases at J, with 10 bases between the two ends. Combining the CDR3 with reference TRBV7-8 and TRBJ1-2 gives the whole variable domain GAGVSQSPRYKVAKRGQDVALRCDPISGHVSLFWYQQALGQGPEFLTYFQNEAQLDKSGLPSDRFFAERPEGSVSTLKIQRTQQEDSAVYLCASSLENTGYGYTFGSGTRLTVV.

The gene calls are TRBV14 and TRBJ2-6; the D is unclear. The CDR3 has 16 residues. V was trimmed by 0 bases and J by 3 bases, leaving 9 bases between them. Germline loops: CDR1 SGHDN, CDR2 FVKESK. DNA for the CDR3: TGTGCCAGCAGCCAAGAGTTCAGGATTGGGGCCAACGTCCTGACTTTC. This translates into CASSQEFRIGANVLTF.

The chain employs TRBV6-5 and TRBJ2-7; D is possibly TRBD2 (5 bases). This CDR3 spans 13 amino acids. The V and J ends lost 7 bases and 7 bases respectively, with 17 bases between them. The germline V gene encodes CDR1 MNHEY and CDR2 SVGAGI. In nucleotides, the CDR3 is TGTGCCAGCACGAGTACTAGATCGGGGGAGCAGTACTTC. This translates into CASTSTRSGEQYF.

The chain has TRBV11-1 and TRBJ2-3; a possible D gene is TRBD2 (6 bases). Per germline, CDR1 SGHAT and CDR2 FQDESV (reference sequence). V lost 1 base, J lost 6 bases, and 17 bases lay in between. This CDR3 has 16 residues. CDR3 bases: TGTGCCAGCAGCTTAGTGGCTAGCGCGCTTAGGGATACGCAGTATTTT. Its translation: CASSLVASALRDTQYF.

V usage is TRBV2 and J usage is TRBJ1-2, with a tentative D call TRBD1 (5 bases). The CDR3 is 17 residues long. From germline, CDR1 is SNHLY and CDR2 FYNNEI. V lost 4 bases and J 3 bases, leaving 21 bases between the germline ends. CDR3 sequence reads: CASSAPNLRRGDYGYTF. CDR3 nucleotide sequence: TGTGCCAGCAGTGCCCCAAACCTTAGGAGGGGAGACTATGGCTACACCTTC.

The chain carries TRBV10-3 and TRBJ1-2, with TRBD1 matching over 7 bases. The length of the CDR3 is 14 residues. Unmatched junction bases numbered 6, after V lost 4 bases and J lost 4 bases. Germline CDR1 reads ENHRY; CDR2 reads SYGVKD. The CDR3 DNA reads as TGTGCCATCAGTGCGGGACAGACCGGCTATGGCTACACCTTC. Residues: CAISAGQTGYGYTF.

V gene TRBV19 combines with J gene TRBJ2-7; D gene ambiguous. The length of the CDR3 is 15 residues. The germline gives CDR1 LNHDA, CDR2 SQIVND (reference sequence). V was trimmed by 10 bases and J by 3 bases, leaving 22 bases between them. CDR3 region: CATSSPAKTLYEQYF. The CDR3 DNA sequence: TGTGCCACTTCTTCCCCAGCGAAGACCCTCTACGAGCAGTACTTC.

The CDR3 spells CASSVRSEIYNEQFF. Here the CDR3 DNA reads TGTGCCAGCAGCGTGCGATCGGAGATCTACAATGAGCAGTTCTTC. The chain joins TRBV9 to TRBJ2-1, with no clear D. The V and J ends lost 2 bases and 3 bases respectively, with 12 bases between them. CDR1 is SGDLS, CDR2 YYNGEE, per germline. The CDR3 extends over 15 amino acids.